The T cell receptor (beta chain) described here comes from a study of cytomegalovirus exposure and HLA in healthy donors. Study-wide results and caveats: Most of the TCR beta V segments (in an earlier analysis) were productive either about 87% or about 30% of the time. Most subjects' HLA-A and HLA-B alleles were reportedly predicted from TCR beta sequences. An analysis that was carried out later associated 15,000 to 20,000 TCR beta sequences with HLA alleles at 0.05 false discovery rate.

This clone has just one count. Its target is unknown. PCR used 60 Vbeta primers and 13 Jbeta primers. Repertoires were generated with immunoSEQ multiplex PCR, while TCRdb's copy carries only in-frame clones and drops some. Of 90,000 or so clones in the sample, 69% were seen once. The donors (healthy individuals) were bone marrow donors. From germline, CDR1 is SGHTA and CDR2 FQGNSA. Trimming left V 1 base short and J 5 bases short, with 8 bases between. The length of the CDR3 is 13 residues. This clonotype originated in a man aged 45 to 65 in good health and CMV-seronegative. Sequencing used PBMCs. The chain carries TRBV7-2 and TRBJ1-1, with no clear D. The CDR3 loop is CASSLGSGTEAFF. CDR3 nucleotides: TGTGCCAGCAGCTTAGGTTCGGGAACTGAAGCTTTCTTT. Full variable domain (outside the CDR3, taken from reference TRBV7-2 and TRBJ1-1): GAGVSQSPSNKVTEKGKDVELRCDPISGHTALYWYRQSLGQGLEFLIYFQGNSAPDKSGLPSDRFSAERTGGSVSTLTIQRTQQEDSAVYLCASSLGSGTEAFFGQGTRLTVV.